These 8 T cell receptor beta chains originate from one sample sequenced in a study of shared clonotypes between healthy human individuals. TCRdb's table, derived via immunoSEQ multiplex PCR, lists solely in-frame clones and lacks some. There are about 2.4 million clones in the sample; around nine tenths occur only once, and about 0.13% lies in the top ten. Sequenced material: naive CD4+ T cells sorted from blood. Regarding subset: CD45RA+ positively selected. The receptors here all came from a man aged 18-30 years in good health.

CDR3 bases: TGTGCCAGCAGAACAGAGAATCAGCCCCAGCATTTT. Its protein is CASRTENQPQHF. The V and J genes are TRBV6-1 and TRBJ1-5; no firm D call. The CDR3 runs 12 residues. Germline V lookup: CDR1 MNHNS, CDR2 SASEGT. Deletions cut 6 bases from V and 4 bases from J, with 7 bases between.

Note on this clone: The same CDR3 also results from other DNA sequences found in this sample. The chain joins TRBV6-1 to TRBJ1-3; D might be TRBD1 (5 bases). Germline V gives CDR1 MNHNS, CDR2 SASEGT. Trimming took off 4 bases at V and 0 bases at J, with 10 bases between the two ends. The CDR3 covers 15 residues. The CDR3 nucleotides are TGTGCCAGCAGTGCGGGGGGGAGCTCTGGAAACACCATATATTTT. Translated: CASSAGGSSGNTIYF.

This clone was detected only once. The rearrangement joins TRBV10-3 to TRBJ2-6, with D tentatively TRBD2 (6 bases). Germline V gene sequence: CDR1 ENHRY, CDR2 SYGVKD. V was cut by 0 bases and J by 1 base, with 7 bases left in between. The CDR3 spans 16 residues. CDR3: CAISESTRSGANVLTF. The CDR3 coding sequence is TGTGCCATCAGTGAGTCGACTAGGTCTGGGGCCAACGTCCTGACTTTC.

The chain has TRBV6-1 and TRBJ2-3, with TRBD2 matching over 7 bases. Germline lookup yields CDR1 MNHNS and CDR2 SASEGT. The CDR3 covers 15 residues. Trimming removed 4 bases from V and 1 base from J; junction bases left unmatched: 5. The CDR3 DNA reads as TGTGCCAGCAGTGTGGTAACTAGCGGCACAGATACGCAGTATTTT. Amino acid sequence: CASSVVTSGTDTQYF.

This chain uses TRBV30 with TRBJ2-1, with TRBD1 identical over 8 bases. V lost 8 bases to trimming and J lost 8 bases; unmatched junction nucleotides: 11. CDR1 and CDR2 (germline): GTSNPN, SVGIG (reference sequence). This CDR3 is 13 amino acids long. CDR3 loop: CARDTQGGDEQFF. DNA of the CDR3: TGTGCCCGAGATACACAGGGGGGCGATGAGCAGTTCTTC.

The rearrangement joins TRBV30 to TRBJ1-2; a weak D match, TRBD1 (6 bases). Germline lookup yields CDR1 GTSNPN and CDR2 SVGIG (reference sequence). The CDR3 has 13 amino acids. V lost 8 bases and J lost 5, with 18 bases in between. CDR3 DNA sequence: TGTGCCCTGAACCCCGGGACAAAATATGGCTACACCTTC. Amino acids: CALNPGTKYGYTF. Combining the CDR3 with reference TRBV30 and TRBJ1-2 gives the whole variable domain SQTIHQWPATLVQPVGSPLSLECTVEGTSNPNLYWYRQAAGRGLQLLFYSVGIGQISSEVPQNLSASRPQDRQFILSSKKLLLSDSGFYLCALNPGTKYGYTFGSGTRLTVV.

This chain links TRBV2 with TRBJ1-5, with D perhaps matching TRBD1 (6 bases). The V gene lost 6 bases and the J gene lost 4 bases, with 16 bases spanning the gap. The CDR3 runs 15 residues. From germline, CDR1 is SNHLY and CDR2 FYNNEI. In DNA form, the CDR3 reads TGTGCCAGCAGGCTACAGGGCCTGGGGAATCAGCCCCAGCATTTT. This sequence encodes CASRLQGLGNQPQHF.

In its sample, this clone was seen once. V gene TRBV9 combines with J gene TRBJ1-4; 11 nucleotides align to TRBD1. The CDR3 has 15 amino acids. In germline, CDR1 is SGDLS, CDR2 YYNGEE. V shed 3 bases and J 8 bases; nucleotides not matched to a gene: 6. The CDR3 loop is CASSAAGTGGEKLFF. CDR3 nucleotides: TGTGCCAGCAGCGCCGCCGGGACAGGGGGAGAAAAACTGTTTTTT.